This T cell receptor beta chain was obtained from a study of OX40 agonist ivuxolimab in advanced cancers. J lost 6 bases, V lost 3 bases, and 7 bases had no gene match. In germline, CDR1 is MGHDK, CDR2 SYGVNS. This CDR3 comprises 14 residues. Here immunoSEQ multiplex PCR was the method, and the copy in TCRdb shows in-frame clones only, minus some. The table has about 36,000 clones, around 84% seen once. The specimen comprised CD4+ or CD8+ T cells sorted from blood, sampled in a trial of the OX40 agonist ivuxolimab. The chain links TRBV25-1 to TRBJ2-7, with 8 bases matching TRBD2. This sequence was found in an adult with an advanced solid tumor such as melanoma, head and neck, liver or kidney cancer. In nucleotides, the CDR3 is TGTGCCAGCAGTGACCTCGGCGGGGGGCCCGAGCAGTACTTC. Its protein is CASSDLGGGPEQYF.